This T cell receptor beta chain was recorded in a study of T cell responses to AZD1222 COVID-19 vaccine. TCRdb's table, derived via immunoSEQ multiplex PCR, lists solely in-frame clones and lacks some. The table records approximately 210,000 clones, about nine tenths of them present only once. The CDR3 has 16 amino acids. Germline CDR1 reads LGHDT; CDR2 reads YNNKEL (reference sequence). With V trimmed by 0 bases and J by 7 bases, 9 bases remained unmatched. The sample in question was peripheral blood, obtained 28 days after the second AZD1222 dose. V is TRBV3-1 (or the pseudogene TRBV3-2) and J is TRBJ2-1; 7 bases line up with TRBD2. This sequence was found in an adult who received the AZD1222 COVID-19 vaccine. CDR3 coding DNA: TGTGCCAGCAGCCAAGAAGGAGGGAGGGTAGGAAATGAGCAGTTCTTC. Its protein is CASSQEGGRVGNEQFF.